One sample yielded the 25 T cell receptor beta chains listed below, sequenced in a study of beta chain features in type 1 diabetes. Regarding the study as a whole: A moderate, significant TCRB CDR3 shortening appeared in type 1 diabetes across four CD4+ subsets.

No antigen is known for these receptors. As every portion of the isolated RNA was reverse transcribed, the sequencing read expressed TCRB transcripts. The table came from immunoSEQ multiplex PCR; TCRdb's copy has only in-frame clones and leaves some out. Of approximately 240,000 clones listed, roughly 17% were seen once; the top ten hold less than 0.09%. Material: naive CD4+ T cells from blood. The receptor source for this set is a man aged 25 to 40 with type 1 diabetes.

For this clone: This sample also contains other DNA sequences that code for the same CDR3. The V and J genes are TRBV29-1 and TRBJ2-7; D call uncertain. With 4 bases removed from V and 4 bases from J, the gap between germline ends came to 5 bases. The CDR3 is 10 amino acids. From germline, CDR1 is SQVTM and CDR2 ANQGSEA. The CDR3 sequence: CSVGSYEQYF. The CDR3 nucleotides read TGCAGCGTTGGATCGTACGAGCAGTACTTC.

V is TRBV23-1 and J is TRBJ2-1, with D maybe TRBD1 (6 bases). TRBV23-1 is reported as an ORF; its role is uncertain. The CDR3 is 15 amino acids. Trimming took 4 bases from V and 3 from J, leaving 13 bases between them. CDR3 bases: TGCGCCAGCAGTCCTTCTGAAGGGGGCTACAATGAGCAGTTCTTC. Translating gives CASSPSEGGYNEQFF.

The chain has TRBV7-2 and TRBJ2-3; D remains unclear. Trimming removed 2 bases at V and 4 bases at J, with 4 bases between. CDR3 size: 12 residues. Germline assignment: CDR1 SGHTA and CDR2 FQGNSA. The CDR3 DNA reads TGTGCCAGCAGCTTAAGAGCAGATACGCAGTATTTT. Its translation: CASSLRADTQYF.

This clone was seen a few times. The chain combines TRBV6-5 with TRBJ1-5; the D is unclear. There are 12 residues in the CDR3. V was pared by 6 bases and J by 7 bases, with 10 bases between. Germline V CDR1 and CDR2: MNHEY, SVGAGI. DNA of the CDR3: TGTGCCAGCAGCCGAGGCGGACAGCCCCAGCATTTT. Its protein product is CASSRGGQPQHF.

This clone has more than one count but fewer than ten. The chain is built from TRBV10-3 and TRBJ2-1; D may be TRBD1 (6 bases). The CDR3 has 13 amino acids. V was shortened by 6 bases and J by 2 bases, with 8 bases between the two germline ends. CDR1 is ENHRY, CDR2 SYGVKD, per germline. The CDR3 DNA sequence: TGTGCCATCAGGGACAGCACCTACAATGAGCAGTTCTTC. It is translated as CAIRDSTYNEQFF.

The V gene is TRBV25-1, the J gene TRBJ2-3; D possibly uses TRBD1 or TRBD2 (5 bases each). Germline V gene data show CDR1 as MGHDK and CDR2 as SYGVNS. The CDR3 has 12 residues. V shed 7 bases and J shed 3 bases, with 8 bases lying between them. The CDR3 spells CASTGATDTQYF. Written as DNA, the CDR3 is TGTGCCAGCACCGGGGCAACAGATACGCAGTATTTT.

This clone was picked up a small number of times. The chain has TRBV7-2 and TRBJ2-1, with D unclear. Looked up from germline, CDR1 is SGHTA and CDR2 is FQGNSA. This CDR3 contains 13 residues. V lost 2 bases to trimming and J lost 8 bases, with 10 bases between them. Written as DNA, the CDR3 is TGTGCCAGCAGCTTATCACTTCTGGATGAGCAGTTCTTC. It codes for CASSLSLLDEQFF.

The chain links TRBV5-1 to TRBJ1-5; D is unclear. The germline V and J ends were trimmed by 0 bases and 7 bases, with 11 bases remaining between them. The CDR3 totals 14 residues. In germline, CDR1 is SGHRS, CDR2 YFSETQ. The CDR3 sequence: CASSLDGERQPQHF. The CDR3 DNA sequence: TGCGCCAGCAGCTTGGACGGCGAGAGACAGCCCCAGCATTTT.

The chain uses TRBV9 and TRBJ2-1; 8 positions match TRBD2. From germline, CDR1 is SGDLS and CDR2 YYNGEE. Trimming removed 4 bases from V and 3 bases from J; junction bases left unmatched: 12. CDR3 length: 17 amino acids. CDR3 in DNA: TGTGCCAGCAGCTCCGACCATGGGGCGGGAGGCTACAATGAGCAGTTCTTC. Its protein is CASSSDHGAGGYNEQFF.

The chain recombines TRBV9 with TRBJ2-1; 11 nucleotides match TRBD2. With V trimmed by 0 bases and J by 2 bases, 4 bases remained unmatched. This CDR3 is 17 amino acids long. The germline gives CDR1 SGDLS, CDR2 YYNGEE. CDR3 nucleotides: TGTGCCAGCAGCGTAGCTACGGGACTAGCGGCCTACAATGAGCAGTTCTTC. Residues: CASSVATGLAAYNEQFF.

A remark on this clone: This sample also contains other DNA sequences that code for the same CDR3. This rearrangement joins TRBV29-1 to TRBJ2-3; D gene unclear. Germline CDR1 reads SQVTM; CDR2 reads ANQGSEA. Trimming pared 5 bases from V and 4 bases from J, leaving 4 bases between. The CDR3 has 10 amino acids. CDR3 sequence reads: CSVLADTQYF. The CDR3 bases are TGCAGCGTTCTAGCAGATACGCAGTATTTT.

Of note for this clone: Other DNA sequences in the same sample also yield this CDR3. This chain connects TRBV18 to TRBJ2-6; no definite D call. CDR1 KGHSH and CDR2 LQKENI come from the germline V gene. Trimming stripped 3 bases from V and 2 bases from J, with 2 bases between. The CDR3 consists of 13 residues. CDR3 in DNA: TGTGCCAGCTCACCTGCTGGGGCCAACGTCCTGACTTTC. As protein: CASSPAGANVLTF. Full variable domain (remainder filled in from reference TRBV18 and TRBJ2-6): NAGVMQNPRHLVRRRGQEARLRCSPMKGHSHVYWYRQLPEEGLKFMVYLQKENIIDESGMPKERFSAEFPKEGPSILRIQQVVRGDSAAYFCASSPAGANVLTFGAGSRLTVL.

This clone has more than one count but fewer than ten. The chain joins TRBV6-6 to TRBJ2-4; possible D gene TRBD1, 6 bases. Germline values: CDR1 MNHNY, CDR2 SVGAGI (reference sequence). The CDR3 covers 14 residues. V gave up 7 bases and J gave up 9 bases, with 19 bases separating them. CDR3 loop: CASTMDSYPGIQYF. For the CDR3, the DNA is TGTGCCAGCACCATGGACAGCTACCCGGGCATTCAGTACTTC.

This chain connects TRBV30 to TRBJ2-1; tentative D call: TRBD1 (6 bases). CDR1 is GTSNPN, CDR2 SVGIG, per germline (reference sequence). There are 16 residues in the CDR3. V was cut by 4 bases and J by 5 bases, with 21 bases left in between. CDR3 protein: CAWTQTGTNTDNEQFF. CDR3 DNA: TGTGCCTGGACCCAAACCGGGACAAACACCGACAATGAGCAGTTCTTC.

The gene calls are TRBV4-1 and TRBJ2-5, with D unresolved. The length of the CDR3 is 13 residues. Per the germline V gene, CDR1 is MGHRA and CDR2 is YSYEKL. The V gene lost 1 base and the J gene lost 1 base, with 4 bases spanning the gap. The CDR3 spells CASSQAVQETQYF. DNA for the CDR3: TGCGCCAGCAGCCAAGCCGTCCAAGAGACCCAGTACTTC.

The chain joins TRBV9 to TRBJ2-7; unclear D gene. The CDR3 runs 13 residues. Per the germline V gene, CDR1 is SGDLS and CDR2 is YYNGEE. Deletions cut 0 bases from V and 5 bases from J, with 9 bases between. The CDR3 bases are TGTGCCAGCAGCGTAGGGTTATCCCACGAGCAGTACTTC. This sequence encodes CASSVGLSHEQYF.

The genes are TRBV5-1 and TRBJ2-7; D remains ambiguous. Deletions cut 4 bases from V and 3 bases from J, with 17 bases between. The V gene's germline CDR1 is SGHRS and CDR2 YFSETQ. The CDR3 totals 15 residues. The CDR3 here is CASSPAIAANYEQYF. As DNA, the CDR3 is TGCGCCAGCAGCCCCGCGATAGCCGCTAACTACGAGCAGTACTTC. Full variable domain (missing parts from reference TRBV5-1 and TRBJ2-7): KAGVTQTPRYLIKTRGQQVTLSCSPISGHRSVSWYQQTPGQGLQFLFEYFSETQRNKGNFPGRFSGRQFSNSRSEMNVSTLELGDSALYLCASSPAIAANYEQYFGPGTRLTVT.

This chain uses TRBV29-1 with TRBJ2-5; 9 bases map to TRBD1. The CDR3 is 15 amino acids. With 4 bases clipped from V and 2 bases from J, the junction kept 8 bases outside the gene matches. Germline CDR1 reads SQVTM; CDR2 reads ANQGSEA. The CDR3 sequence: CSVVRGQGEQETQYF. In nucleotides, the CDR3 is TGCAGCGTTGTAAGGGGACAGGGCGAACAAGAGACCCAGTACTTC.

The chain's CDR3 is CASSLGQGLDIQYF. CDR3 in DNA: TGTGCCAGCAGCTTAGGACAGGGGCTTGACATTCAGTACTTC. V usage is TRBV7-9 and J usage is TRBJ2-4; 8 bases match TRBD1. Germline V gives CDR1 SEHNR, CDR2 FQNEAQ (reference sequence). The CDR3 length is 14 residues. V was clipped by 1 base and J by 8 bases; unmatched bases: 4.

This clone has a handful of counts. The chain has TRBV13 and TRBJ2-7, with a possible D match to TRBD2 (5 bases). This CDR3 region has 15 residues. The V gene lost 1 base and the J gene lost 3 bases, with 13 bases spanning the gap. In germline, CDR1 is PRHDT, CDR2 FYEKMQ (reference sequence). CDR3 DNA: TGTGCCAGCAGCTTAGCTCCTGAGGGTAACTACGAGCAGTACTTC. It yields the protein CASSLAPEGNYEQYF.

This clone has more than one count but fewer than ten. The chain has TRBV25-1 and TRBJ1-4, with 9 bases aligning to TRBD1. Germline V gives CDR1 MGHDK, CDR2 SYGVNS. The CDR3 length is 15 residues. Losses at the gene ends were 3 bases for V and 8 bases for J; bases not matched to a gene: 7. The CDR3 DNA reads TGTGCCAGCAGTGATCCCCGGACAGGGGCGGAAAAACTGTTTTTT. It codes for CASSDPRTGAEKLFF.

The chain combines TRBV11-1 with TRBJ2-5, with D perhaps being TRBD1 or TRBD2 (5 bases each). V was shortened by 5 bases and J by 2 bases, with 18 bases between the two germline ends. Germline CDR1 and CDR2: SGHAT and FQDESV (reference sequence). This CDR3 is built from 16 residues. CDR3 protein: CASSRHPLGEQETQYF. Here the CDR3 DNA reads TGTGCCAGCAGCCGTCACCCACTAGGGGAACAAGAGACCCAGTACTTC.

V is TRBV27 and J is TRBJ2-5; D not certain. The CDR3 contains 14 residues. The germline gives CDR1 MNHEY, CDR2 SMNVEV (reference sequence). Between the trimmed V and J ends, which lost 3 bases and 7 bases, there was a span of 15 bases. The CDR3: CASSFRVSLGTQYF. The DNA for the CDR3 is TGTGCCAGCAGTTTCCGGGTATCGTTAGGGACCCAGTACTTC.

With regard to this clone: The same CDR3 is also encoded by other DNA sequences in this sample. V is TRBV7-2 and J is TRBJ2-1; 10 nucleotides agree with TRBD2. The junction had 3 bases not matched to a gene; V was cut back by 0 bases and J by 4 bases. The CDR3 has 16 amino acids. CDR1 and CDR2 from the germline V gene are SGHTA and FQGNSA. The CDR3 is CASSLAGAGGYNEQFF. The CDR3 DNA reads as TGTGCCAGCAGCTTAGCCGGAGCGGGAGGGTACAATGAGCAGTTCTTC.

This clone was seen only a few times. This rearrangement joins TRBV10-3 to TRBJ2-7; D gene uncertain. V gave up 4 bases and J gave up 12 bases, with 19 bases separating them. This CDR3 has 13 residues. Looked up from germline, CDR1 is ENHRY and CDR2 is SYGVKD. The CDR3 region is CAISGSTGVAAYF. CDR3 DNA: TGTGCCATCAGTGGATCCACGGGCGTCGCAGCGTACTTC.